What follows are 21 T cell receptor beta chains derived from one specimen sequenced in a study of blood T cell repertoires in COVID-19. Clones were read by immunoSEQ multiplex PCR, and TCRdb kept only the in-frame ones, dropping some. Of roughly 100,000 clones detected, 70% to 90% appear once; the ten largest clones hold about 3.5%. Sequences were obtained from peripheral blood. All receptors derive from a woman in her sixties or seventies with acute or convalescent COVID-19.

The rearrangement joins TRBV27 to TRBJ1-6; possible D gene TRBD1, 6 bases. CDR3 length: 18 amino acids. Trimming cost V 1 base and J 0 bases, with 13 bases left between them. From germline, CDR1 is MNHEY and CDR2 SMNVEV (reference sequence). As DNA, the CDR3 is TGTGCCAGCAGTTTATTGGCGACAGGAAGCTCCTATAATTCACCCCTCCACTTT. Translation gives CASSLLATGSSYNSPLHF.

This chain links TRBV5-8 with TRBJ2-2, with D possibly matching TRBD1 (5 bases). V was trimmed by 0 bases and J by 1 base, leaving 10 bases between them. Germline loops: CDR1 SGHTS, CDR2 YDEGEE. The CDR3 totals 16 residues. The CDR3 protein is CASSLGQLMNTGELFF. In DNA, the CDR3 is TGTGCCAGCAGCTTGGGACAGCTTATGAACACCGGGGAGCTGTTTTTT.

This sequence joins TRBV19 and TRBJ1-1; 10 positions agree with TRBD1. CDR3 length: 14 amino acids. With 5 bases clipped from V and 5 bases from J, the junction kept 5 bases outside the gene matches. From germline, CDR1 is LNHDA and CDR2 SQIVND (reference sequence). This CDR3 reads CASSADRGGTEAFF. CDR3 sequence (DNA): TGTGCCAGTAGTGCGGACAGGGGGGGGACTGAAGCTTTCTTT.

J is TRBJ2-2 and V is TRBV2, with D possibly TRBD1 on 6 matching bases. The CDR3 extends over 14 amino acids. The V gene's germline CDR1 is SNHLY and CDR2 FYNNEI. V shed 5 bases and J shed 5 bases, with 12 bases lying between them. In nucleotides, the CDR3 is TGTGCCAGCAGTCCCCTAAGGGGGACCGGGGAGCTGTTTTTT. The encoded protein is CASSPLRGTGELFF. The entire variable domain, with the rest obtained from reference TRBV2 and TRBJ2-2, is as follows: EPEVTQTPSHQVTQMGQEVILRCVPISNHLYFYWYRQILGQKVEFLVSFYNNEISEKSEIFDDQFSVERPDGSNFTLKIRSTKLEDSAMYFCASSPLRGTGELFFGEGSRLTVL.

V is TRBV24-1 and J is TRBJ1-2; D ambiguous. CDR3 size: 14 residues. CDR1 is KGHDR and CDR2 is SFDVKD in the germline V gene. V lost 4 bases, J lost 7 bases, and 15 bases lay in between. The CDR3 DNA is TGTGCCACCAGTGACCCGGGAGTACCTCCTGGCTACACCTTC. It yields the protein CATSDPGVPPGYTF.

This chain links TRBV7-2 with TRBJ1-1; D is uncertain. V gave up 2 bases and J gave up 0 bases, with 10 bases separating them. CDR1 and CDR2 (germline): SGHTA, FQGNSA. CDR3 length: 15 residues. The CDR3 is CASSLYGPMNTEAFF. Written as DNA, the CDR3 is TGTGCCAGCAGCTTATATGGGCCCATGAACACTGAAGCTTTCTTT.

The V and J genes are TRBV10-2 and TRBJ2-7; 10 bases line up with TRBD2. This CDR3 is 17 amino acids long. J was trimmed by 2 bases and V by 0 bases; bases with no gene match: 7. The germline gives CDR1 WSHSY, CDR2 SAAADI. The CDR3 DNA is TGCGCCAGCAGTGAGTCATTTAGGAGCGGGAGGGCCTACGAGCAGTACTTC. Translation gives CASSESFRSGRAYEQYF.

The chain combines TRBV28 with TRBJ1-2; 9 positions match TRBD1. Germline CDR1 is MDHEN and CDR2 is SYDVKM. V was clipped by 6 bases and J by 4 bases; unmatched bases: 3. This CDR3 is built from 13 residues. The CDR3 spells CASRQGAGYGYTF. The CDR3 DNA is TGTGCCAGCAGACAGGGGGCGGGCTATGGCTACACCTTC.

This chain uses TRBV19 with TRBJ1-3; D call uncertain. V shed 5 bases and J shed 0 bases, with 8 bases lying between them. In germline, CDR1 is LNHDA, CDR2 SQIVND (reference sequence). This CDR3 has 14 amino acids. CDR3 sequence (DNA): TGTGCCAGTAGTCTAAGAGTCTCTGGAAACACCATATATTTT. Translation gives CASSLRVSGNTIYF.

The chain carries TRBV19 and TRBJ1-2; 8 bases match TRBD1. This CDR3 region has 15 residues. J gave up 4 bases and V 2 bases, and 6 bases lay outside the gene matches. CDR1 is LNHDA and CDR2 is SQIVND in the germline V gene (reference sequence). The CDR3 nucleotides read TGTGCCAGTAGTATAACTGGGACAGGCCCCTATGGCTACACCTTC. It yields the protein CASSITGTGPYGYTF. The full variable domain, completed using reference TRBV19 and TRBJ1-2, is DGGITQSPKYLFRKEGQNVTLSCEQNLNHDAMYWYRQDPGQGLRLIYYSQIVNDFQKGDIAEGYSVSREKKESFPLTVTSAQKNPTAFYLCASSITGTGPYGYTFGSGTRLTVV.

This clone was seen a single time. The CDR3 coding sequence is TGTGCCAGCAGCAAAGGGACTACCTTTTTCGCTTACGAGCAGTACGTC. Translating gives CASSKGTTFFAYEQYV. V gene TRBV21-1 combines with J gene TRBJ2-7; whether TRBD2, the table's D call, matches the DNA was not checked. TRBV21-1 is marked as a pseudogene. The CDR3 has 16 residues.

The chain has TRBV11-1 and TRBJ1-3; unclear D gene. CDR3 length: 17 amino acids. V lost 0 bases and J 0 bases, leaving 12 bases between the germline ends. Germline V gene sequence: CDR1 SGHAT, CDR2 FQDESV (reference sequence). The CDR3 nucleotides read TGTGCCAGCAGCTTAGCGCTCCAGTCGTTCTCTGGAAACACCATATATTTT. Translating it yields CASSLALQSFSGNTIYF.

CDR3 sequence reads: CASSGPTGSGYTF. CDR3 coding DNA: TGTGCCAGCAGCGGGCCGACAGGGAGTGGCTACACCTTC. The V call is TRBV27, the J call TRBJ1-2; 7 bases agree with TRBD1. CDR3 length: 13 amino acids. The ends lost 6 bases at V and 7 bases at J; junction bases unmatched: 8. Per germline, CDR1 MNHEY and CDR2 SMNVEV (reference sequence).

CDR3 loop: CASTSGSLAYEQYF. CDR3 bases: TGTGCCAGCACTAGCGGGAGCCTAGCCTACGAGCAGTACTTC. The chain uses TRBV6-5 and TRBJ2-7; TRBD2 agrees at 10 bases. The V gene end was trimmed by 7 bases and the J gene end by 2 bases; junction bases not matched to a gene: 5. The CDR3 is 14 amino acids. Germline lookup yields CDR1 MNHEY and CDR2 SVGAGI.

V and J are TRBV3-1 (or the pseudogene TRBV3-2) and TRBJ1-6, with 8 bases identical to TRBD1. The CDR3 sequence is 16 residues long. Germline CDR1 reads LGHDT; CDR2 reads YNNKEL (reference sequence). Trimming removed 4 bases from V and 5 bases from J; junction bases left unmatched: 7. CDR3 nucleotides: TGTGCCAGCAGCCCTTTGGGACAGGCCAATAATTCACCCCTCCACTTT. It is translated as CASSPLGQANNSPLHF.

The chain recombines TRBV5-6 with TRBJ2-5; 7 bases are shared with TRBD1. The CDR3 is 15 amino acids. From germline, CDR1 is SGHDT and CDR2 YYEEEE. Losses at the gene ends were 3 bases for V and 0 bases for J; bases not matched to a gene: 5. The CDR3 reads CASSSPTGHQETQYF. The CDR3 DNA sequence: TGTGCCAGCAGCTCCCCGACAGGGCACCAAGAGACCCAGTACTTC. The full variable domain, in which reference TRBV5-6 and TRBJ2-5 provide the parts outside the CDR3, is DAGVTQSPTHLIKTRGQQVTLRCSPKSGHDTVSWYQQALGQGPQFIFQYYEEEERQRGNFPDRFSGHQFPNYSSELNVNALLLGDSALYLCASSSPTGHQETQYFGPGTRLLVL.

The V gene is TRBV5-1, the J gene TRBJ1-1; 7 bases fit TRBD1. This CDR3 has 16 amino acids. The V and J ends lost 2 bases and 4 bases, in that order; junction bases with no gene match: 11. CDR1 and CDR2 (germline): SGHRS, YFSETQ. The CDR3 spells CASSLQGQGTGTEAFF. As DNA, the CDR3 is TGCGCCAGCAGCTTACAGGGGCAGGGGACGGGCACTGAAGCTTTCTTT. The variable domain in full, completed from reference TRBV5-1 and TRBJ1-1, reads KAGVTQTPRYLIKTRGQQVTLSCSPISGHRSVSWYQQTPGQGLQFLFEYFSETQRNKGNFPGRFSGRQFSNSRSEMNVSTLELGDSALYLCASSLQGQGTGTEAFFGQGTRLTVV.

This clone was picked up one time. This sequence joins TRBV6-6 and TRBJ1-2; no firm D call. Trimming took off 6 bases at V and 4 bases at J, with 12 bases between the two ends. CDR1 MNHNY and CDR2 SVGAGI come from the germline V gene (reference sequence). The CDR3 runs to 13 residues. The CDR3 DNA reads TGTGCCAGCAGCCCCGGGAATTTCTATGGCTACACCTTC. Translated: CASSPGNFYGYTF.

The CDR3: CASSYSIAGGYNEQFF. The DNA of the CDR3 is TGTGCCAGCAGTTACTCGATAGCGGGAGGGTACAATGAGCAGTTCTTC. The chain is built from TRBV6-6 and TRBJ2-1, with 11 bases identical to TRBD2. V lost 0 bases, J lost 4 bases, and 2 bases stayed unmatched. CDR1 is MNHNY and CDR2 is SVGAGI in the germline V gene (reference sequence). CDR3 length: 16 amino acids.

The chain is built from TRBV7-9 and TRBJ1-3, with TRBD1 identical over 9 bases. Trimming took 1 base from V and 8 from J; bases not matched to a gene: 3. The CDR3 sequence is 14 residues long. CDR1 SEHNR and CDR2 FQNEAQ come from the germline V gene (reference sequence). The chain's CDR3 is CASSLGTGDDTIYF. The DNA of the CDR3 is TGTGCCAGCAGCTTAGGGACAGGGGATGACACCATATATTTT.

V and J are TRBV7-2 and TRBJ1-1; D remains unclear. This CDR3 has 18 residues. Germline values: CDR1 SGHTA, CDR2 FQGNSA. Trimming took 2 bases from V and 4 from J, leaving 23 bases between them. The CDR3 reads CASSLFPITGLEGTEAFF. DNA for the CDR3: TGTGCCAGCAGCTTATTTCCAATTACCGGACTGGAGGGCACTGAAGCTTTCTTT.